These T cell receptor beta chains were read from a single sample in a study of OX40 agonist ivuxolimab in advanced cancers. Measured with immunoSEQ multiplex PCR; TCRdb has only the in-frame clones, and not every one. The table lists some 38,000 clones, approximately 90% of them singletons. The sequenced sample was CD4+ or CD8+ T cells sorted from blood, obtained in a trial of the OX40 agonist ivuxolimab. The source of these receptors is an adult with an advanced solid tumor such as melanoma, head and neck, liver or kidney cancer. Both conserved end residues are part of each CDR3. The D gene is left open where the match is weak. Clone size is given for some rows only: seen once, a few or many times, or a class if the clone is expanded.

v_call	d_call	clone_size	j_call	cdr3_aa	cdr3_nt
TRBV15	NA	NA	TRBJ1-1	CATSRGAGVEAFF	TGTGCCACCAGCAGAGGGGCAGGAGTAGAAGCTTTCTTT
TRBV9	TRBD2	NA	TRBJ2-1	CASSPGTSGYNEQFF	TGTGCCAGCAGCCCAGGGACTAGCGGGTACAATGAGCAGTTCTTC
TRBV5-4	NA	NA	TRBJ2-7	CASSFGLPGPNHPYEQYF	TGTGCCAGCAGCTTCGGGCTTCCGGGACCGAACCATCCCTACGAGCAGTACTTC
TRBV6-5	NA	NA	TRBJ1-2	CASSQAGIGTF	TGTGCCAGCAGCCAAGCCGGGATTGGGACCTTC
TRBV2	TRBD1	NA	TRBJ2-7	CASSEGTVPYEQYF	TGTGCCAGCAGTGAGGGGACAGTACCCTACGAGCAGTACTTC
TRBV10-3	NA	NA	TRBJ1-1	CAISESTDEAFF	TGTGCCATCAGTGAGTCAACCGACGAAGCTTTCTTT
TRBV27	TRBD1	once	TRBJ1-1	CASSALSVGQGMLGMNTEAFF	TGTGCCAGCAGTGCGCTCAGTGTGGGACAGGGAATGTTGGGCATGAACACTGAAGCTTTCTTT
TRBV6-1	NA	NA	TRBJ2-5	CASSETSVPNQETQYF	TGTGCCAGCAGTGAAACTTCAGTCCCCAATCAAGAGACCCAGTACTTC
TRBV28	NA	few	TRBJ2-7	CASSIGKRSYEQYF	TGTGCCAGCAGTATAGGGAAAAGGTCCTACGAGCAGTACTTC
TRBV13	TRBD2	NA	TRBJ2-1	CASRGGSSYNEQFF	TGTGCCAGCAGGGGGGGGAGCTCCTACAATGAGCAGTTCTTC
TRBV6-4	NA	NA	TRBJ1-1	CASSTMENTEAFF	TGTGCCAGCAGTACAATGGAGAACACTGAAGCTTTCTTT
TRBV7-2	NA	NA	TRBJ2-2	CASKVPGGAGELFF	TGTGCCAGCAAGGTTCCAGGGGGGGCCGGGGAGCTGTTTTTT
TRBV9	NA	few	TRBJ1-5	CASSVGGSVDQPQHF	TGTGCCAGCAGCGTTGGAGGGTCGGTGGATCAGCCCCAGCATTTT
TRBV4-1	TRBD1	NA	TRBJ2-3	CASSQDIPRTGRRTDTQYF	TGCGCCAGCAGCCAAGATATCCCCCGGACAGGGCGAAGGACAGATACGCAGTATTTT
TRBV7-8	TRBD1	NA	TRBJ2-6	CASSLNLQGALAGANVLTF	TGTGCCAGCAGCTTAAACCTCCAGGGGGCGCTGGCTGGGGCCAACGTCCTGACTTTC
TRBV18	NA	NA	TRBJ1-1	CASSPGESTEAFF	TGTGCCAGCTCACCAGGGGAGTCGACTGAAGCTTTCTTT
TRBV27	TRBD1	NA	TRBJ1-2	CASSFAGGQYGYTF	TGTGCCAGCAGTTTTGCAGGGGGCCAGTATGGCTACACCTTC
TRBV19	NA	NA	TRBJ1-4	CASHSPRAGLIATNEKLFF	TGTGCCAGCCACTCTCCTCGAGCAGGCCTTATTGCAACTAATGAAAAACTGTTTTTT
TRBV5-1	TRBD1	once	TRBJ2-7	CASSLGDRTYEQYF	TGCGCCAGCAGCTTGGGGGACAGGACCTACGAGCAGTACTTC
TRBV7-9	NA	NA	TRBJ2-2	CASSRATGELFF	TGTGCCAGCAGCCGAGCCACCGGGGAGCTGTTTTTT
TRBV11-3	NA	NA	TRBJ2-7	CASSQFEHYEQYF	TGTGCCAGCAGCCAATTCGAGCACTACGAGCAGTACTTC
TRBV7-9	TRBD2	NA	TRBJ2-5	CASSAGGPETQYF	TGTGCCAGCAGCGCGGGGGGGCCTGAGACCCAGTACTTC
TRBV7-9	NA	NA	TRBJ1-4	CASSSDRDPATNEKLFF	TGTGCCAGCAGCTCGGATCGGGACCCTGCAACTAATGAAAAACTGTTTTTT
TRBV27	TRBD2	NA	TRBJ2-1	CASSPFSSGGAYEQFF	TGTGCCAGCAGCCCGTTCTCTAGCGGGGGGGCCTATGAGCAGTTCTTC
TRBV7-3	NA	NA	TRBJ2-3	CASSLRLATDTQYF	TGTGCCAGCAGCTTAAGGCTAGCAACAGATACGCAGTATTTT
TRBV5-1	NA	NA	TRBJ1-1	CASSLEGTEAFF	TGCGCCAGCAGCTTGGAGGGAACTGAAGCTTTCTTT
TRBV4-3	NA	NA	TRBJ2-2	CASSQEGGASTGELFF	TGCGCCAGCAGCCAAGAAGGCGGGGCGTCCACCGGGGAGCTGTTTTTT